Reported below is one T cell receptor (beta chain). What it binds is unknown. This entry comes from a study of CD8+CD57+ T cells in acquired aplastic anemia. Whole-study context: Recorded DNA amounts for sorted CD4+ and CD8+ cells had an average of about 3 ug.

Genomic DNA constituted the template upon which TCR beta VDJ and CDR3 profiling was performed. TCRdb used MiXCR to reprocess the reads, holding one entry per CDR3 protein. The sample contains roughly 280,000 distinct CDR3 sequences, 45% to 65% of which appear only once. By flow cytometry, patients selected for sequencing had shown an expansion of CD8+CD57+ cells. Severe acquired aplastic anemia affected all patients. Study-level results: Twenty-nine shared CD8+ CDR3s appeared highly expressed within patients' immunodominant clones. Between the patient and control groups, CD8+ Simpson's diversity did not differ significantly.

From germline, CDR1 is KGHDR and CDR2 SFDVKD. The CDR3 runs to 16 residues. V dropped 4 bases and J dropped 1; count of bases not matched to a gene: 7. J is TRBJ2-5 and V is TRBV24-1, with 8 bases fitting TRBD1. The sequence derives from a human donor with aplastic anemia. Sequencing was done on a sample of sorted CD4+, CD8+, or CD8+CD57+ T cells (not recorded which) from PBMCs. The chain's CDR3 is CATSDGPGGVQETQYF. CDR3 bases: TGTGCCACCAGTGACGGACCAGGGGGCGTCCAAGAGACCCAGTACTTC.